The 21 T cell receptor beta chains in this list originate from one sample, sequenced in a study of cytomegalovirus exposure and HLA in healthy donors. The PCR made use of 60 Vbeta and 13 Jbeta primers. Method: immunoSEQ multiplex PCR; TCRdb's copy keeps in-frame clones and lacks some. The profile shows under 150,000 clones, roughly 80% of them singletons. Sequencing was performed on PBMCs. These receptors came from a male donor in good health and CMV-seronegative.

V is TRBV18 and J is TRBJ2-7; the match to TRBD2 covers 9 bases. The germline CDR1 and CDR2 sequences are KGHSH and LQKENI. The trim removed 2 bases at V and 7 bases at J, leaving 3 bases unmatched. The CDR3 consists of 13 residues. CDR3 amino acids: CASSPGGGAEQYF. Here the CDR3 DNA reads TGTGCCAGCTCACCAGGCGGGGGGGCAGAGCAGTACTTC. Filled out from reference TRBV18 and TRBJ2-7, the complete variable domain reads NAGVMQNPRHLVRRRGQEARLRCSPMKGHSHVYWYRQLPEEGLKFMVYLQKENIIDESGMPKERFSAEFPKEGPSILRIQQVVRGDSAAYFCASSPGGGAEQYFGPGTRLTVT.

This sequence joins TRBV6-6 and TRBJ2-5, with 9 bases identical to TRBD2. Trimming cost V 3 bases and J 4 bases; bases outside gene matches: 6. Germline assignment: CDR1 MNHNY and CDR2 SVGAGI (reference sequence). The CDR3 loop spans 15 amino acids. CDR3 region: CASSYSRGGRETQYF. The CDR3 DNA follows: TGTGCCAGCAGTTATTCGCGGGGGGGCCGAGAGACCCAGTACTTC.

This sequence joins TRBV4-2 and TRBJ2-3; D call uncertain. Trimming took 0 bases from V and 4 from J, leaving 8 bases between them. Germline V gene sequence: CDR1 LGHNA, CDR2 YNFKEQ. The CDR3 contains 14 residues. Here the CDR3 reads CASSQDGGADTQYF. The CDR3 DNA follows: TGTGCCAGCAGCCAAGATGGCGGCGCAGATACGCAGTATTTT.

V and J are TRBV7-8 and TRBJ1-5; tentative D call: TRBD1 (5 bases). In germline, CDR1 is SGHVS, CDR2 FQNEAQ. The CDR3 covers 14 residues. V dropped 5 bases and J dropped 5 bases, with 13 bases sitting between them. The chain's CDR3 is CASSTHRTHQPQHF. The CDR3 DNA sequence: TGTGCCAGCAGCACCCACAGGACGCATCAGCCCCAGCATTTT.

This clone was seen a single time. This chain uses TRBV5-1 with TRBJ2-6, with no clear D. Germline values: CDR1 SGHRS, CDR2 YFSETQ. There are 16 residues in the CDR3. V was clipped by 0 bases and J by 0 bases, with 7 bases between them. CDR3 DNA sequence: TGCGCCAGCAGCTTGGAGCATCTCTCTGGGGCCAACGTCCTGACTTTC. It translates to CASSLEHLSGANVLTF.

The chain joins TRBV10-3 to TRBJ2-7; 9 positions match TRBD1. The V gene's germline CDR1 is ENHRY and CDR2 SYGVKD. J lost 2 bases, V lost 8 bases, and 10 bases had no gene match. This CDR3 contains 15 residues. In DNA form, the CDR3 reads TGTGCCATCGCCTCGGGACAGGGTGCAGCCTACGAGCAGTACTTC. Translating it yields CAIASGQGAAYEQYF.

The table lists this clone with a count of one. V and J are TRBV9 and TRBJ1-1, with D possibly being TRBD1 (5 bases). Trimming left V 0 bases short and J 8 bases short, with 14 bases between. The CDR3 covers 14 residues. The germline CDR1 and CDR2 sequences are SGDLS and YYNGEE. The CDR3 DNA reads as TGTGCCAGCAGCGTAGGGGGGGAAGCCGGGGAAGCTTTCTTT. Protein sequence: CASSVGGEAGEAFF.

The chain carries TRBV10-3 and TRBJ2-7; TRBD2 is a possible D gene (5 bases). Germline CDR1 and CDR2: ENHRY and SYGVKD. This CDR3 contains 16 residues. V lost 0 bases, J lost 2 bases, and 14 bases lay in between. The chain's CDR3 is CAISESRVGRPYEQYF. The CDR3, as DNA: TGTGCCATCAGTGAGTCGAGGGTTGGGCGACCCTACGAGCAGTACTTC.

The rearrangement uses TRBV5-8 and TRBJ1-1, with 8 positions matching TRBD1. V shed 4 bases and J 1 base; nucleotides not matched to a gene: 3. The germline gives CDR1 SGHTS, CDR2 YDEGEE. CDR3 length: 14 amino acids. In nucleotides, the CDR3 is TGTGCCAGCAGCAGCGACAGGGGGAACACTGAAGCTTTCTTT. It translates to CASSSDRGNTEAFF.

The chain links TRBV7-3 to TRBJ2-3; perhaps TRBD2 as D (6 bases). The CDR3 covers 15 residues. V was clipped by 7 bases and J by 0 bases, with 14 bases between them. Germline CDR1 reads SGHTA; CDR2 reads FQGTGA. CDR3 nucleotide sequence: TGTGCCAGCAACTGGGGAGGACCCAGCACAGATACGCAGTATTTT. Its protein is CASNWGGPSTDTQYF.

The rearrangement uses TRBV5-1 and TRBJ1-4; perhaps TRBD1 as D (5 bases). CDR3 size: 15 residues. Germline V lookup: CDR1 SGHRS, CDR2 YFSETQ. Trimming took off 4 bases at V and 7 bases at J, with 17 bases between the two ends. The DNA for the CDR3 is TGCGCCAGCAGCCAAAGGGGAGGCCAAGGTGAAAAACTGTTTTTT. The encoded protein is CASSQRGGQGEKLFF.

The chain is built from TRBV2 and TRBJ2-2; TRBD2 agrees at 7 bases. Trimming took 6 bases from V and 4 from J; bases not matched to a gene: 5. The CDR3 has 14 amino acids. The germline V gene encodes CDR1 SNHLY and CDR2 FYNNEI. CDR3 coding DNA: TGTGCCAGCAGCGGCGGGGGAAGCACCGGGGAGCTGTTTTTT. Translated, it gives CASSGGGSTGELFF.

The chain couples TRBV30 to TRBJ2-3; the D is unclear. CDR1 is GTSNPN and CDR2 is SVGIG in the germline V gene (reference sequence). V lost 3 bases, J lost 0 bases, and 7 bases lay in between. This CDR3 is 13 amino acids long. The CDR3 sequence is CAWSRWSTDTQYF. In DNA form, the CDR3 reads TGTGCCTGGAGCAGATGGAGCACAGATACGCAGTATTTT.

This chain joins TRBV7-2 and TRBJ2-3, with 7 bases aligning to TRBD2. The CDR3 runs to 17 residues. The germline gives CDR1 SGHTA, CDR2 FQGNSA. The V and J ends lost 8 bases and 4 bases, in that order; junction bases with no gene match: 18. In DNA form, the CDR3 reads TGTGCCAGCGCCAGAAGCCGTTGGCGGGAGAGTCCAGATACGCAGTATTTT. Translation: CASARSRWRESPDTQYF. The full variable domain, its missing parts supplied by reference TRBV7-2 and TRBJ2-3, is GAGVSQSPSNKVTEKGKDVELRCDPISGHTALYWYRQSLGQGLEFLIYFQGNSAPDKSGLPSDRFSAERTGGSVSTLTIQRTQQEDSAVYLCASARSRWRESPDTQYFGPGTRLTVL.

J is TRBJ1-1 and V is TRBV5-8, with no clear D. The CDR3 extends over 13 amino acids. Germline loops: CDR1 SGHTS, CDR2 YDEGEE. Trimming stripped 0 bases from V and 10 bases from J, with 13 bases between. Here the CDR3 reads CASSLVSGKGAFF. CDR3 DNA sequence: TGTGCCAGCAGCTTGGTGTCGGGAAAAGGAGCTTTCTTT.

This chain connects TRBV6-5 to TRBJ2-5; 7 positions match TRBD2. Germline CDR1 is MNHEY and CDR2 is SVGAGI. Unmatched junction bases numbered 6, after V lost 3 bases and J lost 2 bases. This CDR3 spans 15 amino acids. CDR3 coding DNA: TGTGCCAGCAGTTATACGGGGGGACCTCAAGAGACCCAGTACTTC. This sequence encodes CASSYTGGPQETQYF.

This clone has just one count. The CDR3 protein is CASSLEVGQSYEQYF. In DNA, the CDR3 is TGTGCCAGCAGTCTCGAAGTGGGACAGTCCTACGAGCAGTACTTC. This chain uses TRBV6-5 with TRBJ2-7; TRBD1 agrees at 7 bases. Germline CDR1 reads MNHEY; CDR2 reads SVGAGI. The trim removed 5 bases at V and 1 base at J, leaving 8 bases unmatched. CDR3 length: 15 residues.

The CDR3 sequence is CASSYRVPGELFF. The CDR3 nucleotides are TGTGCCAGCAGCTACAGGGTCCCCGGGGAGCTGTTTTTT. The chain uses TRBV5-4 and TRBJ2-2; TRBD1 is a possible D gene (6 bases). In germline, CDR1 is SGHNT, CDR2 YYREEE (reference sequence). Trimming stripped 3 bases from V and 6 bases from J, with 9 bases between. The CDR3 sequence is 13 residues long.

The gene calls are TRBV28 and TRBJ2-2, with D tentatively TRBD1 (6 bases). CDR1 MDHEN and CDR2 SYDVKM come from the germline V gene. The CDR3 has 15 residues. With 3 bases removed from V and 0 bases from J, the gap between germline ends came to 8 bases. The CDR3 DNA reads as TGTGCCAGCAGTTTTTCAGGGGCGAACACCGGGGAGCTGTTTTTT. This codes for CASSFSGANTGELFF. Complete variable domain (other parts from reference TRBV28 and TRBJ2-2): DVKVTQSSRYLVKRTGEKVFLECVQDMDHENMFWYRQDPGLGLRLIYFSYDVKMKEKGDIPEGYSVSREKKERFSLILESASTNQTSMYLCASSFSGANTGELFFGEGSRLTVL.

The chain joins TRBV9 to TRBJ1-2; 9 bases map to TRBD1. CDR1 is SGDLS, CDR2 YYNGEE, per germline. J lost 7 bases, V lost 3 bases, and 4 bases had no gene match. The CDR3 sequence is 13 residues long. In DNA, the CDR3 is TGTGCCAGCAGCGGGGGACAGGGTCGTGGCTACACCTTC. Translation gives CASSGGQGRGYTF.

This chain links TRBV9 with TRBJ1-1, with 8 bases lining up with TRBD1. The J segment lost 6 bases and the V segment lost 2 bases, leaving 9 bases of the junction unmatched. Germline CDR1 SGDLS, CDR2 YYNGEE. This CDR3 is built from 15 residues. The CDR3 DNA is TGTGCCAGCAGCGTGAGGACAGGGAGGGGGGCTGAAGCTTTCTTT. It specifies CASSVRTGRGAEAFF. The full variable domain, rest sourced from reference TRBV9 and TRBJ1-1, is DSGVTQTPKHLITATGQRVTLRCSPRSGDLSVYWYQQSLDQGLQFLIQYYNGEERAKGNILERFSAQQFPDLHSELNLSSLELGDSALYFCASSVRTGRGAEAFFGQGTRLTVV.